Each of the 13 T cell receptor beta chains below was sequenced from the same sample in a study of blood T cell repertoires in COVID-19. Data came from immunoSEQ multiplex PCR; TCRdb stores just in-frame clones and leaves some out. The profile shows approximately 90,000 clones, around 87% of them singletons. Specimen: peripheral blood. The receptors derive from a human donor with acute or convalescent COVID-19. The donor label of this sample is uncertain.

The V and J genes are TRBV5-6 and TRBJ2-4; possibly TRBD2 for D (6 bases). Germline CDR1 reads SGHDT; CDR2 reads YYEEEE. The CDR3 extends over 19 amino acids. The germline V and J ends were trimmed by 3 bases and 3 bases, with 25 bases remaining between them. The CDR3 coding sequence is TGTGCCAGCAGCTGGGAACCACCCGAGGCGGGAAGAGGCAAAAACATTCAGTACTTC. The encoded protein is CASSWEPPEAGRGKNIQYF.

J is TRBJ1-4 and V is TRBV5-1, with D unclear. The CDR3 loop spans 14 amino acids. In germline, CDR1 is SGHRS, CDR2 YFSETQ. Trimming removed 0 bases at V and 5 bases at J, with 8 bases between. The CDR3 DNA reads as TGCGCCAGCAGCTTGGACAGCCAAAATGAAAAACTGTTTTTT. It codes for CASSLDSQNEKLFF.

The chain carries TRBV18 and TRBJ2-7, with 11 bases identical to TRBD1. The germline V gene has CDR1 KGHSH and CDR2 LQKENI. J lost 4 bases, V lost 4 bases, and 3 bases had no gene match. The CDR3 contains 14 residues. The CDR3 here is CASSLDRGPYEQYF. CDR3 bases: TGTGCCAGCTCACTGGACAGGGGGCCTTACGAGCAGTACTTC.

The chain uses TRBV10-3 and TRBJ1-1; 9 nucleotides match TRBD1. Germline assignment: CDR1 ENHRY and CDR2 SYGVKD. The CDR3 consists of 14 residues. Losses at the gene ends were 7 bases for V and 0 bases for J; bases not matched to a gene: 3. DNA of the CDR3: TGTGCCATCACTGACAGGGGGATGAACACTGAAGCTTTCTTT. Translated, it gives CAITDRGMNTEAFF.

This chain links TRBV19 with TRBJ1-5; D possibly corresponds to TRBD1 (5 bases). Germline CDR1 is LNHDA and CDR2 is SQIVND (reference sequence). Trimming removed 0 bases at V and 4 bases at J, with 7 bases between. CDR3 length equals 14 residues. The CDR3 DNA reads TGTGCCAGTAGTATAGATGGGGGGAATCAGCCCCAGCATTTT. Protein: CASSIDGGNQPQHF.

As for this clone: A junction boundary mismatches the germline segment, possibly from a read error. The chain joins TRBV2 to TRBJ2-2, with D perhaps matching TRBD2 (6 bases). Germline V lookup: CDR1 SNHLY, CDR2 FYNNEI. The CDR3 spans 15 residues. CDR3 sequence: CASSESGVSAGDLFF. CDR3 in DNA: TGTGCCAGCAGTGAGTCGGGGGTTTCGGCCGGGGATCTGTTTTTT.

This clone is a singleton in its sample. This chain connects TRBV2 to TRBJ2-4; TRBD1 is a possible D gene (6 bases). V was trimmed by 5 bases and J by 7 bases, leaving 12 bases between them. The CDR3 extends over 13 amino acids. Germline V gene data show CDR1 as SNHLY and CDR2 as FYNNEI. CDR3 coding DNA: TGTGCCAGCAGTCTCTATACAGGGAACATTCAGTACTTC. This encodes CASSLYTGNIQYF. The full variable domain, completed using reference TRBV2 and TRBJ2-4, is EPEVTQTPSHQVTQMGQEVILRCVPISNHLYFYWYRQILGQKVEFLVSFYNNEISEKSEIFDDQFSVERPDGSNFTLKIRSTKLEDSAMYFCASSLYTGNIQYFGAGTRLSVL.

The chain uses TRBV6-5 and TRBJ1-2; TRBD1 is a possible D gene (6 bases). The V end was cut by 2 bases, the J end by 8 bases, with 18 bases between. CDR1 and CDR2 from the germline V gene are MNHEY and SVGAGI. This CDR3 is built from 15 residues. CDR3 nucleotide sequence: TGTGCCAGCAGTTACCGAACCGACAGGTCGGGCGGCTACACCTTC. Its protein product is CASSYRTDRSGGYTF.

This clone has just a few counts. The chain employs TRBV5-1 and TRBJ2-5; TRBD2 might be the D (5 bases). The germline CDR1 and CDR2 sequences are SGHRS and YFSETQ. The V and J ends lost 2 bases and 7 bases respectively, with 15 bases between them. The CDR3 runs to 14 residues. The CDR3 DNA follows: TGCGCCAGCAGCTTTGCGACCCCGGCGGGGACCCAGTACTTC. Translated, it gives CASSFATPAGTQYF.

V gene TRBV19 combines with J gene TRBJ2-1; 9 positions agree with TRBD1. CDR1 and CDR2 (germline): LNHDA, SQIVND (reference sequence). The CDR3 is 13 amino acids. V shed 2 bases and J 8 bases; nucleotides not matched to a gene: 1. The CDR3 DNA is TGTGCCAGTAGTATACGACAGGGGGATGAGCAGTTCTTC. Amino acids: CASSIRQGDEQFF.

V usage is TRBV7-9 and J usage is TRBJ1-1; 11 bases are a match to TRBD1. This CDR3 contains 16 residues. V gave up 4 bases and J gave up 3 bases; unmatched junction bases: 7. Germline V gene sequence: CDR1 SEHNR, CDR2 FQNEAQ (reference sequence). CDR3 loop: CASSWTGGLVYTEAFF. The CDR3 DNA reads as TGTGCCAGCAGCTGGACAGGGGGCTTGGTGTACACTGAAGCTTTCTTT.

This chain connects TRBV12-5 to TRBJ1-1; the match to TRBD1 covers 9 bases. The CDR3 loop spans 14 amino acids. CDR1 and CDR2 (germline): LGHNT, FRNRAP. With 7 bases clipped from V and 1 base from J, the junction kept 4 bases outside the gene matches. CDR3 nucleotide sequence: TGTGCTAGTGCTCCGGGACAGGGGAACACTGAAGCTTTCTTT. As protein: CASAPGQGNTEAFF. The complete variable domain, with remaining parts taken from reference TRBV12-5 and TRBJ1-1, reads DARVTQTPRHKVTEMGQEVTMRCQPILGHNTVFWYRQTMMQGLELLAYFRNRAPLDDSGMPKDRFSAEMPDATLATLKIQPSEPRDSAVYFCASAPGQGNTEAFFGQGTRLTVV.

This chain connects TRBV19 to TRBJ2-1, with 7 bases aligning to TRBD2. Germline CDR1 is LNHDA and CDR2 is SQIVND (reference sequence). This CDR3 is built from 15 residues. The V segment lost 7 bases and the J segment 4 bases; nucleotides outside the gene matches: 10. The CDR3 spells CASTGRLAVYNEQFF. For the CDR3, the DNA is TGTGCCAGTACCGGGAGGCTAGCGGTTTACAATGAGCAGTTCTTC.